One and the same sample provided the 2 T cell receptor beta chains below, sequenced in a study of blood T cell repertoires in COVID-19. The repertoire was sequenced with immunoSEQ multiplex PCR; TCRdb's copy has only in-frame clones and lacks some. Seen here are 190,000 or so clones, approximately 87% observed once, and the top ten hold approximately 6%. Sequenced: peripheral blood. The receptors come from a man in his sixties who had recovered from COVID-19.

V is TRBV29-1 and J is TRBJ2-2; 9 bases fit TRBD1. This CDR3 spans 14 amino acids. Germline V gene sequence: CDR1 SQVTM, CDR2 ANQGSEA. The V gene end was trimmed by 6 bases and the J gene end by 7 bases; junction bases not matched to a gene: 9. CDR3 in DNA: TGCAGCGTCGTACGGACAGGGGTGAACGGGGAGCTGTTTTTT. Translation: CSVVRTGVNGELFF.

The genes are TRBV6-6 and TRBJ1-3; tentative D call: TRBD1 (5 bases). This CDR3 contains 17 residues. V lost 5 bases and J lost 5, with 22 bases in between. CDR1 is MNHNY and CDR2 is SVGAGI in the germline V gene (reference sequence). The CDR3 DNA follows: TGTGCCAGCAGTCTTCAGGGTAGCGGACTGAATAGAAACACCATATATTTT. Protein sequence: CASSLQGSGLNRNTIYF.